This TCR beta chain was obtained from a study of CD8 T cells in Susac syndrome (dated by TCRdb to the late 2010s). General notes on the study: Whether CD8+ T cell activation and differentiation in Susac syndrome was antigen driven was tested using repertoire sequencing.

The germline V gene yields SGHTA for CDR1 and FQGNSA for CDR2. Trimming takes 6 bases off V and 4 bases off J; junction bases not matched to a gene: 11. Inclusive of the bounding cysteine and phenylalanine, the CDR3 is 15 residues long. Just the 45-base CDR3 DNA is kept, in frame starting at base 1. General conclusions and limits of the study: The study acknowledged that relatively few individuals were included in the TCR sequencing and HLA analysis.

RNA was extracted with the RNeasy kit and roughly 0.5 to 1 ug was reverse transcribed using random hexamers. The immunoSEQ multiplex PCR assay, covering 54 Vbeta and 13 Jbeta segments, was used to amplify TCR beta CDR3 regions. PCR amplification bias was corrected by using a synthetic template baseline for primer optimization and computational correction. The study's own analysis went as follows. Reads were annotated to V, D and J genes according to IMGT and were analyzed with immunoSEQ Analyzer, with only productive sequences retained. Clonality was calculated as one minus the Shannon entropy normalized by log2 of the number of productive unique sequences. For each patient and control, public and private clones were evaluated within the 100 most prevalent clones. Susac-specific clones were defined as absent from healthy and MS cohorts, around 980 published viral clones and other ImmuneACCESS disease sequences. The public reads were run again by TCRdb, first through fastp at Q25 and then through MiXCR, and only productive beta chains were kept. CDR3 protein sequences are deduplicated, and each keeps its most common genes and DNA. The V and J calls here are based on TCRdb, not the publication. Present in this sample are approximately 200,000 distinct CDR3 sequences, 95% of which were seen just once. About 0.093% of the sample rests with the top ten.

Peripheral blood CD8+ and CD4+ T cells from healthy donors, Susac syndrome patients and multiple sclerosis patients were profiled using high-throughput TCR beta sequencing. The multiple sclerosis controls were treatment-naive patients whose relapsing-remitting disease, either stable or active, fulfilled the revised McDonald criteria. CD8+ TEMRA cells were enriched by FACS, while bulk CD8+ and CD4+ T cells were purified by magnetic negative isolation. Blood was collected in EDTA tubes and processed within 24 hours, with PBMCs isolated through density gradient centrifugation. PBMCs intended for TCR sequencing were frozen in liquid nitrogen and were later thawed in a 37 degrees C water bath. A purity of at least 90% was achieved for sorted or isolated CD4+, CD8+ and CD8+ TEMRA cells. In regard to this clonotype: Its antigen has not been determined. Base qualities are missing; no much larger clone stands one base away.

The sequence came from a human donor with multiple sclerosis. This receptor chain uses TRBV7-2 and TRBJ1-1; TRBD1 agrees with 7 junctional bases. Material for sequencing was CD4+ T cells from PBMCs. The CDR3 corresponds to CASSPRQGSVTEAFF. The bases read TGTGCCAGCAGTCCAAGACAGGGATCGGTCACTGAAGCTTTCTTT. Reference TRBV7-2 and TRBJ1-1 genes cover what lies past the CDR3, so the full variable domain is GAGVSQSPSNKVTEKGKDVELRCDPISGHTALYWYRQSLGQGLEFLIYFQGNSAPDKSGLPSDRFSAERTGGSVSTLTIQRTQQEDSAVYLCASSPRQGSVTEAFFGQGTRLTVV.